This TCR beta chain was captured in a study of T-cell memory formation after mild COVID-19. In the study overall: Most TCR clusters belonged to a single donor.

The V gene's germline CDR1 is MNHEY and CDR2 SVGAGI. This CDR3 is built from 16 residues. V lost 6 bases and J lost 8; bases outside the gene matches: 10. This clonotype turned up a few times. The antigen remains unidentified. Findings of the study overall: Within pre-infection memory, some responding clones were found, suggesting cross-reactive memory joined.

After 5'RACE with constant-segment primers, TCR alpha and TCR beta cDNA libraries carrying sample barcodes and UMIs were obtained. TCRdb fed the 5' RACE reads into MiXCR, producing one record per CDR3 protein. The sample has about 160,000 distinct CDR3 sequences, around a third seen once. The chain employs TRBV6-5 and TRBJ2-1; 13 bases are a match to TRBD2. The sequencing input was PBMCs or a T cell subset sorted from them (not recorded which). This receptor was identified in an adult woman who had mild COVID-19 (a few samples of this study predate the infection). Cell type and time point are not known. The CDR3 protein is CASSPTSGRALDEQFF. CDR3 DNA: TGTGCCAGCAGCCCTACTAGCGGGAGGGCCTTGGATGAGCAGTTCTTC.